This TCR beta chain emerged from a study of shared clonotypes between healthy human individuals. The CDR3 is 15 residues long. V lost 3 bases, J lost 7 bases, and 8 bases stayed unmatched. Germline CDR1 and CDR2: SGHRS and YFSETQ. On sorted subsets, replicate PCRs used about 180 ng DNA, or approximately 33,000 T cell genomes. Here immunoSEQ multiplex PCR was the method, and the copy in TCRdb shows in-frame clones only, minus some. The sample has about 980,000 clones; around 80% are singletons. Among the donors, all were Caucasian adults who lived in Nashville, Tennessee. V and J are TRBV5-1 and TRBJ2-1, with TRBD1 matching 9 bases. Sequencing was done on a sample of memory CD4+ T cells sorted from blood. As for subset: CD45RA-negative fraction. The TCR comes from a man aged 18 to 30 in good health. The CDR3 spells CASSSPGQGGNEQFF. The CDR3 DNA follows: TGCGCCAGCAGCTCCCCGGGACAGGGAGGGAATGAGCAGTTCTTC.